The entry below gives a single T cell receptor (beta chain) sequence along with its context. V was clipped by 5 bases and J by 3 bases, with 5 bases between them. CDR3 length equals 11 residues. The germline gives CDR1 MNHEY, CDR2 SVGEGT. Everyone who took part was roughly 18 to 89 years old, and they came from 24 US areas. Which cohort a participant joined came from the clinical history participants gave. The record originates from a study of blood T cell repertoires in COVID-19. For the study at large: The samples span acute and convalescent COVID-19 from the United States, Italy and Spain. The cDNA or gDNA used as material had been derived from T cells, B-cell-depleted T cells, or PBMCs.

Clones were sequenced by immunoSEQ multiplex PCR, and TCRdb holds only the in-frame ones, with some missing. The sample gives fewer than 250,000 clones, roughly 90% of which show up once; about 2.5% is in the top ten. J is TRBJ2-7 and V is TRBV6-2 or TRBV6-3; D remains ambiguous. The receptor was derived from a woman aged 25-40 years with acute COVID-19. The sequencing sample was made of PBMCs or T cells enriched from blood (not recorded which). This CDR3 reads CASSAYYEQYF. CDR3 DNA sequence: TGTGCCAGCAGTGCCTACTACGAGCAGTACTTC.